This T cell receptor beta chain was profiled in a study of blood T cell repertoires in COVID-19. Overall study context: COVID-19 samples collected from the United States, Italy and Spain covered acute and convalescent phases. The cDNA or gDNA used as material had been derived from T cells, B-cell-depleted T cells, or PBMCs.

The length of the CDR3 is 14 residues. The V segment lost 4 bases and the J segment 1 base; nucleotides outside the gene matches: 4. Germline loops: CDR1 SGHRS, CDR2 YFSETQ. Methods used by the authors: Reference gene primer amplification gave nucleated cell count estimates. Here immunoSEQ multiplex PCR was the method, and the copy in TCRdb shows in-frame clones only, minus some. V and J calls and clone size are given by that table; D and trimming were obtained from the DNA. The repertoire consists of some 74,000 clones, with roughly three quarters occurring once and the leading ten covering roughly 12%.

This chain joins TRBV5-1 and TRBJ1-1; the match to TRBD1 covers 7 bases. This clonotype was obtained from a human donor in a cohort sampled during active COVID-19. Sequencing input: peripheral blood. The CDR3 is CASSARQGNTEAFF. CDR3 DNA sequence: TGCGCCAGCAGCGCCAGACAGGGGAACACTGAAGCTTTCTTT.